The TCR beta chain described here comes from a study of vaccination and CD4 T cells after COVID-19. The study, taken as a whole, reports: Median counts of SARS-CoV-2-reactive clonotypes increased from about 20 to 38; this difference was not significant.

The sample holds a few counts of this clonotype. Its antigen is still unknown. V dropped 1 base and J dropped 4; count of bases not matched to a gene: 6. The CDR3 runs 14 residues. Germline V gene lookup returns CDR1 SQVTM and CDR2 ANQGSEA. The Oncomine TCR Beta short-read assay sequenced DNA from cultured CD4+ T cells. TCRdb re-called the PCR reads through MiXCR, storing one row per CDR3 protein. This table holds some 17,000 distinct CDR3 sequences, around two fifths found once. The treatment was: roughly 10-day PBMC culture with coronavirus spike peptide pools or control peptides (ViraFEST assay). This TCR derives from a human donor who had recovered from COVID-19. Input material: CD4+ T cells from blood, cultured in vitro. The J gene is TRBJ1-2, the V gene TRBV29-1; TRBD1 agrees at 7 bases. CDR3 in amino acids: CSVEATGRIYGYTF. The CDR3 nucleotides read TGCAGCGTTGAAGCGACAGGGAGGATCTATGGCTACACCTTC.